This T cell receptor (beta chain) was sequenced in a study of blood T cells in healthy people across ages. Overall study results and limits: Estimates of diversity drawn from one million T cells were considered underestimates. Diversity was higher, and naive CD4+ cells more numerous, in long-lived donors than in aged donors.

In its sample, this clonotype was seen a few times. What it binds is not known. PCR was performed a second time for roughly 6 to 12 cycles using a sample-barcoded 5' primer and a J-beta primer mix. TCRdb re-analysed the 5' RACE reads in MiXCR, keeping a single row per CDR3 protein. The sample yields around 1,500,000 distinct CDR3 sequences, 35% to 45% seen once. Extraction yielded at least 6 micrograms of total RNA per sample. Looked up from germline, CDR1 is SGHTA and CDR2 is FQGNSA. The V and J ends lost 3 bases and 2 bases respectively, with 14 bases between them. This CDR3 is built from 15 residues.

Sequenced input: blood. This clonotype originated in a young woman in good health. The genes are TRBV7-2 and TRBJ2-7; D is perhaps TRBD2 (6 bases). In DNA form, the CDR3 reads TGTGCCAGCAGCTTCATGGGTAGCGGAACCTACGAGCAGTACTTC. Residues: CASSFMGSGTYEQYF.